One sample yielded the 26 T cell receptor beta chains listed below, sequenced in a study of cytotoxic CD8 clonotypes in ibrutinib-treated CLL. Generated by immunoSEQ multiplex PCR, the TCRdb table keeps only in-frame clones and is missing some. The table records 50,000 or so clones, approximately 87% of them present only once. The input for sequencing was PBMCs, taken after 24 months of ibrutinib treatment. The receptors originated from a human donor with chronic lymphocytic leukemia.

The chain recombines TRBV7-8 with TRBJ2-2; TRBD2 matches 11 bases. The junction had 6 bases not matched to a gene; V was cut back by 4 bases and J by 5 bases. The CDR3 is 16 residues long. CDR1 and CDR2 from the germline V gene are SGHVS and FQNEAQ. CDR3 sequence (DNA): TGTGCCAGCAGCTCGGGGACTAGCGGTATGACCGGGGAGCTGTTTTTT. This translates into CASSSGTSGMTGELFF.

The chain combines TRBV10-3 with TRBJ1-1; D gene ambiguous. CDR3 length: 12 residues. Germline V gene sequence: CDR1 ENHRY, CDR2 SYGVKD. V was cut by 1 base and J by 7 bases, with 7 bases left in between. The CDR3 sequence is CAISELADEAFF. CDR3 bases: TGTGCCATCAGTGAGTTGGCAGATGAAGCTTTCTTT.

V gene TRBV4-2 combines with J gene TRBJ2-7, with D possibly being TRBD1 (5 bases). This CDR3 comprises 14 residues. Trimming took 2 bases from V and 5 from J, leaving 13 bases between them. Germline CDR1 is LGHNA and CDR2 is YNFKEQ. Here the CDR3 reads CASSQSKGSNEQYF. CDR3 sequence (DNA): TGTGCCAGCAGCCAATCCAAGGGGTCCAACGAGCAGTACTTC.

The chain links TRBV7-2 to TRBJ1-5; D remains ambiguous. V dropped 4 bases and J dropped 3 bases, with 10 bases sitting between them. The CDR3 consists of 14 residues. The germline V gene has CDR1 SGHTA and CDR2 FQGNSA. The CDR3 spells CASSSTWANQPQHF. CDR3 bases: TGTGCCAGCAGCTCGACCTGGGCCAATCAGCCCCAGCATTTT.

The CDR3 DNA is TGTGCCAGCAGTCCCCGACAGGGGCGCATGGACACTGAAGCTTTCTTT. This codes for CASSPRQGRMDTEAFF. The rearrangement links TRBV6-6 to TRBJ1-1; 8 nucleotides agree with TRBD1. The trim removed 5 bases at V and 3 bases at J, leaving 11 bases unmatched. Germline loops: CDR1 MNHNY, CDR2 SVGAGI (reference sequence). The CDR3 consists of 16 residues.

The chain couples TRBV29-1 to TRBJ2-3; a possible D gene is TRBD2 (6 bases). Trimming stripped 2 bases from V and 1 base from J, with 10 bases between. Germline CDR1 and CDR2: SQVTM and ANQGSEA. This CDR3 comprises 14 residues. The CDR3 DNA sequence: TGCAGCGTTGAAACCGGGAGAGGCACAGATACGCAGTATTTT. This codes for CSVETGRGTDTQYF.

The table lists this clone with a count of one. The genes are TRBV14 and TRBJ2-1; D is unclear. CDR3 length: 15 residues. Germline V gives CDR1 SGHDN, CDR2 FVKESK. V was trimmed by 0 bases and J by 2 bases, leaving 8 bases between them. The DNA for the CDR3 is TGTGCCAGCAGCCAAGACAGGAAAACCTACAATGAGCAGTTCTTC. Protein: CASSQDRKTYNEQFF.

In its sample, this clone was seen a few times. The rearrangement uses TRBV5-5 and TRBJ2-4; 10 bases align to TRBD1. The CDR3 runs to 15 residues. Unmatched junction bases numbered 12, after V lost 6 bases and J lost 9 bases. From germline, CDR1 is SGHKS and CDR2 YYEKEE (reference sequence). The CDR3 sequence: CASNRDRGGFSIQYF. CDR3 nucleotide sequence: TGTGCCAGCAACCGGGACAGGGGAGGCTTCAGCATTCAGTACTTC.

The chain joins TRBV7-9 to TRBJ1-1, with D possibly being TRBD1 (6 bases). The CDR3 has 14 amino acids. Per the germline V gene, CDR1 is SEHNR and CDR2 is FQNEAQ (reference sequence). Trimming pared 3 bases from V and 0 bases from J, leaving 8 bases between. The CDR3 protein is CASSLDSVNTEAFF. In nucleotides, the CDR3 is TGTGCCAGCAGCTTGGACAGTGTGAACACTGAAGCTTTCTTT.

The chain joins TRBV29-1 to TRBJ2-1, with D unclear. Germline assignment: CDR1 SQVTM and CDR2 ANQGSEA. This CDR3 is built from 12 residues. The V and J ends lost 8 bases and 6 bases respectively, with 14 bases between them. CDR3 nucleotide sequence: TGCAGCTTTGCTTCAGTTAGCAATGAGCAGTTCTTC. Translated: CSFASVSNEQFF.

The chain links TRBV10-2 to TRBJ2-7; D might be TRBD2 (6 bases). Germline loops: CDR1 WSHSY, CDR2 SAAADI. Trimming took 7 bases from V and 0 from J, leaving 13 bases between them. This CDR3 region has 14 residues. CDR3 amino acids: CASKPGLTSYEQYF. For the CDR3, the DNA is TGCGCCAGCAAGCCGGGACTCACCTCCTACGAGCAGTACTTC.

The CDR3 sequence: CASSPWTSGRAREQYF. CDR3 nucleotides: TGTGCCAGCAGCCCTTGGACTAGCGGGAGGGCGCGGGAGCAGTACTTC. This rearrangement joins TRBV7-2 to TRBJ2-5, with 15 bases fitting TRBD2. Germline V gene sequence: CDR1 SGHTA, CDR2 FQGNSA. This CDR3 contains 16 residues. V was pared by 5 bases and J by 11 bases, with 12 bases of the junction left unmatched.

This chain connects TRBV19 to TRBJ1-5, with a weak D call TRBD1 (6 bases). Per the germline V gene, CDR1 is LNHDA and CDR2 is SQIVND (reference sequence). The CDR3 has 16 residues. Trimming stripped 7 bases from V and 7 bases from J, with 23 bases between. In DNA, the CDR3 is TGTGCCAGTACCCTAGCGTTGGGGGGCGGAGGACAGCCCCAGCATTTT. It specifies CASTLALGGGGQPQHF.

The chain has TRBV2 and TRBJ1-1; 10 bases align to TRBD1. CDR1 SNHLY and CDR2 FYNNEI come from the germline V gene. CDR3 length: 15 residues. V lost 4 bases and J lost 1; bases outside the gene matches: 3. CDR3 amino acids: CASSADRGRNTEAFF. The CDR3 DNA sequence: TGTGCCAGCAGTGCCGACAGGGGGCGGAACACTGAAGCTTTCTTT. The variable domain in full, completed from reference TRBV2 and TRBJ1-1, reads EPEVTQTPSHQVTQMGQEVILRCVPISNHLYFYWYRQILGQKVEFLVSFYNNEISEKSEIFDDQFSVERPDGSNFTLKIRSTKLEDSAMYFCASSADRGRNTEAFFGQGTRLTVV.

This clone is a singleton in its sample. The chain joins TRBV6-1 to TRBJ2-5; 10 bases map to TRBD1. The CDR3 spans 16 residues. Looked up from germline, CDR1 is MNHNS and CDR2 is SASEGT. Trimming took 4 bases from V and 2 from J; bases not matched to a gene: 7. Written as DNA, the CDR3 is TGTGCCAGCAGTGTCGAATGGACAGGGGGGCAAGAGACCCAGTACTTC. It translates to CASSVEWTGGQETQYF.

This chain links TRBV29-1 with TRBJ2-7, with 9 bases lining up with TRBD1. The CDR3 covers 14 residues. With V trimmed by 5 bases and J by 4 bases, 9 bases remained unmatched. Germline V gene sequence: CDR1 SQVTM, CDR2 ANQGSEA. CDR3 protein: CSVRSPGQGYEQYF. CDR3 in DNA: TGCAGCGTTCGTAGTCCGGGACAGGGATACGAGCAGTACTTC.

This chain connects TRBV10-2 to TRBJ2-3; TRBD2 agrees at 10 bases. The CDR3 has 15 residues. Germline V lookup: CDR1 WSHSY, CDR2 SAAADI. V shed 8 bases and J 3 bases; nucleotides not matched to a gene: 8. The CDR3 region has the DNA TGCGCCAGCCTGCTGGCTAGCGGGAGTACAGATACGCAGTATTTT. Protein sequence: CASLLASGSTDTQYF.

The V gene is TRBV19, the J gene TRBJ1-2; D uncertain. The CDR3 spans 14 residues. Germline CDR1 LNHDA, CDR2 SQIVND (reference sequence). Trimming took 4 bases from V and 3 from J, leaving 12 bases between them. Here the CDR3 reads CASSSVSTYYGYTF. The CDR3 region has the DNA TGTGCCAGTAGTAGTGTCAGCACCTACTATGGCTACACCTTC. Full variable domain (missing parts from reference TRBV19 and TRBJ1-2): DGGITQSPKYLFRKEGQNVTLSCEQNLNHDAMYWYRQDPGQGLRLIYYSQIVNDFQKGDIAEGYSVSREKKESFPLTVTSAQKNPTAFYLCASSSVSTYYGYTFGSGTRLTVV.

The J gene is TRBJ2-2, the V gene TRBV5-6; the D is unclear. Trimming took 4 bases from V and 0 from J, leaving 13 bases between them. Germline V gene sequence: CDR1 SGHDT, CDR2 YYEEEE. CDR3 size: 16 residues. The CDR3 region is CASSSRRPANTGELFF. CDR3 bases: TGTGCCAGCAGCAGCAGGCGGCCCGCGAACACCGGGGAGCTGTTTTTT.

The CDR3 coding sequence is TGTGCCAGCAGTGAATCGGTGATAGCGGGAGGGCCAGATGAGCAGTTCTTC. As protein: CASSESVIAGGPDEQFF. The V call is TRBV25-1, the J call TRBJ2-1; TRBD2 matches 11 bases. Germline values: CDR1 MGHDK, CDR2 SYGVNS. After removal of 1 base from V and 8 bases from J, the junction contained 10 bases not matched to a gene. The CDR3 length is 17 residues.

Written as DNA, the CDR3 is TGTGCCAGTAGTTTAAGGAGATCGAGCAATCAGCCCCAGCATTTT. Translating it yields CASSLRRSSNQPQHF. J is TRBJ1-5 and V is TRBV19; unclear D gene. The CDR3 is 15 residues long. Trimming took 5 bases from V and 1 from J, leaving 12 bases between them. Germline V gene sequence: CDR1 LNHDA, CDR2 SQIVND (reference sequence).

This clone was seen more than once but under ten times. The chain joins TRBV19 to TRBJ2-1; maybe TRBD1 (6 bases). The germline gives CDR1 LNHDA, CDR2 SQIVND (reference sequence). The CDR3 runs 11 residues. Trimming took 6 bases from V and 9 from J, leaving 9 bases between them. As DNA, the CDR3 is TGTGCCAGTAGCCTAGGGGGTGAGCAGTTCTTC. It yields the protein CASSLGGEQFF.

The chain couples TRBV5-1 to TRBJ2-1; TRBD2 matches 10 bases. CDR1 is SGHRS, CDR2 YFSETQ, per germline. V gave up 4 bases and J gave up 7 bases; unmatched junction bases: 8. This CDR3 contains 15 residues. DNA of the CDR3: TGCGCCAGCAGCCTAATAGCGGGAGGAGGGAATGAGCAGTTCTTC. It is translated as CASSLIAGGGNEQFF.

In DNA form, the CDR3 reads TGTGCCAGCAGCCAAGAAGGGACGGTTACCTACGAGCAGTACTTC. This sequence encodes CASSQEGTVTYEQYF. The V gene is TRBV4-2, the J gene TRBJ2-7; D is possibly TRBD1 or TRBD2 (5 bases each). The CDR3 runs 15 residues. V lost 0 bases and J 2 bases, leaving 11 bases between the germline ends. The V gene's germline CDR1 is LGHNA and CDR2 YNFKEQ.

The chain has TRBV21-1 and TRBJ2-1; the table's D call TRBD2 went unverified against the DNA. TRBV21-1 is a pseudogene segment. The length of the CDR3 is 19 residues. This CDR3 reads CASSKRGMRAGAGPNEQFF. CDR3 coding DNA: TGTGCCAGCAGCAAACGAGGTATGAGAGCGGGAGCAGGCCCAAATGAGCAGTTCTTC.

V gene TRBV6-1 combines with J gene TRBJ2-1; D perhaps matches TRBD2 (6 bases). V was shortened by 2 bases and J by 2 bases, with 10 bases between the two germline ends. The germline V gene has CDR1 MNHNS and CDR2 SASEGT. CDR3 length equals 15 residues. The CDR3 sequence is CASSEYGGAYNEQFF. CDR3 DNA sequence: TGTGCCAGCAGTGAATACGGGGGAGCCTACAATGAGCAGTTCTTC.